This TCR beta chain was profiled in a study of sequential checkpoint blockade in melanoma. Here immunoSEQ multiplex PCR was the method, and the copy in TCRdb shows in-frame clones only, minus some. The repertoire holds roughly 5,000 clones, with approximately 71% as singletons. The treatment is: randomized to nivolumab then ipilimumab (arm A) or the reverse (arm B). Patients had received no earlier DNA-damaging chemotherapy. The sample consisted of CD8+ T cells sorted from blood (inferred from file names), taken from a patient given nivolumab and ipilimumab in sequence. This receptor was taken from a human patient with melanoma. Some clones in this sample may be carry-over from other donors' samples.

The CDR3 spells CATSRDRGSTEAFF. The CDR3 DNA sequence: TGTGCCACCAGCAGGGACAGGGGTTCGACTGAAGCTTTCTTT. The V call is TRBV15, the J call TRBJ1-1, with 9 bases matching TRBD1. CDR3 length equals 14 residues. Germline V CDR1 and CDR2: LNHNV, YYDKDF (reference sequence). V lost 3 bases to trimming and J lost 5 bases; unmatched junction nucleotides: 4. The full variable domain, with the rest looked up from reference TRBV15 and TRBJ1-1, is DAMVIQNPRYQVTQFGKPVTLSCSQTLNHNVMYWYQQKSSQAPKLLFHYYDKDFNNEADTPDNFQSRRPNTSFCFLDIRSPGLGDTAMYLCATSRDRGSTEAFFGQGTRLTVV.